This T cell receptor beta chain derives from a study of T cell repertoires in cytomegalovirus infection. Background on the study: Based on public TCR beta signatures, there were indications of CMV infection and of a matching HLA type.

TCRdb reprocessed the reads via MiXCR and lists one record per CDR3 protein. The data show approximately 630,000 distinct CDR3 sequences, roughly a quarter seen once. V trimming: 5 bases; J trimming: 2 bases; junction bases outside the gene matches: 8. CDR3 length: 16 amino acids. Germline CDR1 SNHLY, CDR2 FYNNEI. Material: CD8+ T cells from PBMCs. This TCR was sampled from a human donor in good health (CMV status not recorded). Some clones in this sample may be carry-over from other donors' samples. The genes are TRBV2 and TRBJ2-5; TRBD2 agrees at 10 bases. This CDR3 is CASSHPGLALQETQYF. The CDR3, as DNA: TGTGCCAGCAGTCACCCGGGACTAGCGTTGCAAGAGACCCAGTACTTC.